This T cell receptor beta chain stems from a study of human T cells and chemical hapten exposure. Per the study methods: From around 20,000 to 690,000 TCRs were found per sample, with a median of 95,638. Each CDR3 protein is one row after TCRdb ran MiXCR on the RACE reads. The V and J calls and clone size are TCRdb's, not the authors'. The sample yields roughly 120,000 distinct CDR3 sequences, 9% to 14% seen once. The sample's time point: patch test 1, 2 weeks after DPC sensitization. Treatment defined: therapeutic diphenylcyclopropenone sensitization with weekly scalp DPC. With 6 bases removed from V and 7 bases from J, the gap between germline ends came to 13 bases. Germline CDR1 is DFQATT and CDR2 is SNEGSKA (reference sequence). This CDR3 comprises 12 residues.

The sequence was collected from a woman between 45 and 60 years old with alopecia areata. Some clones in this sample may be carry-over from other donors' samples. The chain joins TRBV20-1 to TRBJ2-4; D is perhaps TRBD2 (7 bases). Sequenced here: whole blood, sampled in connection with sensitization to the hapten diphenylcyclopropenone (DPC). The CDR3 region is CSAGGPGNIQYF. The CDR3 region has the DNA TGCAGTGCCGGGGGGCCCGGGAACATTCAGTACTTC.